Detailed here is one TCR beta chain. The V gene's germline CDR1 is ENHRY and CDR2 SYGVKD. The V and J ends lost 6 bases and 5 bases, in that order; junction bases with no gene match: 8. This CDR3 contains 17 residues. The entry originates in a study of blood T cell repertoires in COVID-19. In the study overall: The study drew acute and convalescent COVID-19 samples from the United States, Italy and Spain. The cDNA or gDNA used as material had been derived from T cells, B-cell-depleted T cells, or PBMCs.

Under the authors' procedure: Amplification with reference gene primers provided the estimates of nucleated cell counts. TCRdb keeps only in-frame clones here, not all; method: immunoSEQ multiplex PCR. From that table come the V and J calls and clone size; the DNA was used to work out D and trimming. This table has around 160,000 clones, around 81% appearing once. This clonotype was sampled from a man in his fifties or sixties with active or convalescent COVID-19. This chain connects TRBV10-3 to TRBJ2-2, with 14 bases identical to TRBD2. The sample comprised peripheral blood. The CDR3 here is CAIRSTSGGAETGELFF. CDR3 nucleotides: TGTGCCATCAGGTCGACTAGCGGGGGGGCCGAGACCGGGGAGCTGTTTTTT.